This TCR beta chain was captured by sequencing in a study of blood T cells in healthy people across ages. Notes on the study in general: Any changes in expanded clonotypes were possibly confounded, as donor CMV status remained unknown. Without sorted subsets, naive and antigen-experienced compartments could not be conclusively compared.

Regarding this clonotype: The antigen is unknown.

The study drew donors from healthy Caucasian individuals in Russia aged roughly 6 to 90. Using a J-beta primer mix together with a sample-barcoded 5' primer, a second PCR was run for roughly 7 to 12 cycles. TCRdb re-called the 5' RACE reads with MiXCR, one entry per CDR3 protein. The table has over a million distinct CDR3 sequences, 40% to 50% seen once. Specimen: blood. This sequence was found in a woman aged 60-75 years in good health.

The CDR3 DNA is TGTGCCACCAGCAGAGATCGTTCGAACACCGGGGAGCTGTTTTTT. Its translation: CATSRDRSNTGELFF. This sequence joins TRBV15 and TRBJ2-2; D not resolved. The V end lost 0 bases, the J end lost 0 bases, and 5 bases lay between the germline ends. This CDR3 comprises 15 residues. Looked up from germline, CDR1 is LNHNV and CDR2 is YYDKDF (reference sequence).